This entry lists 12 T cell receptor beta chains sequenced from one sample in a study of CD8+ T cells in alopecia areata (dated by TCRdb to the late 2010s). The receptor library was made with the immunoSEQ multiplex PCR assay. To provide template for TCR sequencing, every sample had RNA extracted and reverse transcribed into cDNA. The table comes from immuneACCESS by way of TCRdb, which keeps in-frame sequences with V and J called. Part of the clones is missing from these tables; in studies checked, under half for an unresolved V gene and the rest for unknown reasons. The sample has about 110,000 clones on record, roughly 59% of them singletons. Approximately 22% of the sample lies in the top ten. The specimen sequenced was CD8+ T cells sorted from blood. These receptors were obtained from a human donor in good health.

The rearrangement links TRBV5-4 to TRBJ1-1; D might be TRBD1 (5 bases). Per germline, CDR1 SGHNT and CDR2 YYREEE (reference sequence). Trimming stripped 3 bases from V and 3 bases from J, with 15 bases between. This CDR3 is built from 15 residues. The CDR3 region is CASSSGRHGDTEAFF. Here the CDR3 DNA reads TGTGCCAGCAGCTCGGGACGGCATGGAGACACTGAAGCTTTCTTT.

This chain's CDR3 is CASTRRTRGNQPQHF. The CDR3 DNA reads as TGTGCCAGCACCCGACGGACCCGAGGAAATCAGCCCCAGCATTTT. J is TRBJ1-5 and V is TRBV28; no clear D. Looked up from germline, CDR1 is MDHEN and CDR2 is SYDVKM. The V end lost 7 bases, the J end lost 4 bases, and 17 bases lay between the germline ends. The CDR3 sequence is 15 residues long.

The genes are TRBV7-6 and TRBJ2-3; 8 nucleotides line up with TRBD2. The CDR3 has 15 amino acids. The V gene's germline CDR1 is SGHVS and CDR2 FNYEAQ. Losses at the gene ends were 3 bases for V and 1 base for J; bases not matched to a gene: 3. The CDR3 bases are TGTGCCAGCAGCTTCAGAGCGGGGGGCACAGATACGCAGTATTTT. This encodes CASSFRAGGTDTQYF.

The gene calls are TRBV6-6 and TRBJ2-1; 9 nucleotides match TRBD1. J gave up 8 bases and V 5 bases, and 10 bases lay outside the gene matches. Germline V lookup: CDR1 MNHNY, CDR2 SVGAGI (reference sequence). The CDR3 spans 15 residues. The CDR3 sequence: CASSLRDRVFHEQFF. For the CDR3, the DNA is TGTGCCAGCAGTCTCCGGGACAGGGTGTTCCATGAGCAGTTCTTC.

The chain recombines TRBV7-2 with TRBJ2-5; D perhaps matches TRBD2 (5 bases). V was shortened by 3 bases and J by 1 base, with 12 bases between the two germline ends. The CDR3 has 15 amino acids. The germline V gene encodes CDR1 SGHTA and CDR2 FQGNSA. CDR3 amino acids: CASSFGDYLQETQYF. The CDR3 DNA follows: TGTGCCAGCAGCTTCGGCGACTACCTCCAAGAGACCCAGTACTTC.

The genes are TRBV13 and TRBJ2-5; D not certain. This CDR3 spans 12 amino acids. V lost 4 bases, J lost 5 bases, and 8 bases lay in between. In germline, CDR1 is PRHDT, CDR2 FYEKMQ (reference sequence). CDR3 coding DNA: TGTGCCAGCAGCTCCCATTCGGAGACCCAGTACTTC. Translating it yields CASSSHSETQYF.

This chain uses TRBV7-6 with TRBJ2-5; tentatively, D is TRBD1 or TRBD2 (5 bases each). With 5 bases removed from V and 5 bases from J, the gap between germline ends came to 12 bases. This CDR3 is 13 amino acids long. Per the germline V gene, CDR1 is SGHVS and CDR2 is FNYEAQ. CDR3 nucleotides: TGTGCCAGCAGCCGGGACCTAACGGAGACCCAGTACTTC. Translated, it gives CASSRDLTETQYF.

This clone was observed a few times. The V and J genes are TRBV29-1 and TRBJ1-2; no reliable D call. Germline V gene data show CDR1 as SQVTM and CDR2 as ANQGSEA. V was clipped by 4 bases and J by 3 bases, with 12 bases between them. The CDR3 has 13 residues. The CDR3 DNA follows: TGCAGCGTTGCTGGTGCCTGGGACTATGGCTACACCTTC. Amino acid sequence: CSVAGAWDYGYTF.

This clone appeared a few times. The CDR3 loop reads CASSTTRNPQPQHF. As DNA, the CDR3 is TGTGCCAGCAGCACCACACGTAACCCTCAGCCCCAGCATTTT. J is TRBJ1-5 and V is TRBV7-8; unclear D gene. V gave up 5 bases and J gave up 6 bases, with 14 bases separating them. The CDR3 is 14 residues long. Germline-derived CDR1 and CDR2 are SGHVS and FQNEAQ. Full variable domain (outside the CDR3, taken from reference TRBV7-8 and TRBJ1-5): GAGVSQSPRYKVAKRGQDVALRCDPISGHVSLFWYQQALGQGPEFLTYFQNEAQLDKSGLPSDRFFAERPEGSVSTLKIQRTQQEDSAVYLCASSTTRNPQPQHFGDGTRLSIL.

This clone was detected only a few times. This chain links TRBV9 with TRBJ1-6; D not resolved. Between the trimmed V and J ends, which lost 0 bases and 6 bases, there was a span of 10 bases. Germline V gives CDR1 SGDLS, CDR2 YYNGEE. CDR3 size: 15 residues. CDR3 in DNA: TGTGCCAGCAGCGTAGATGGACGGGTTAATTCACCCCTCCACTTT. Its protein product is CASSVDGRVNSPLHF. Based on the CDR3 plus reference TRBV9 and TRBJ1-6, the full variable domain is DSGVTQTPKHLITATGQRVTLRCSPRSGDLSVYWYQQSLDQGLQFLIQYYNGEERAKGNILERFSAQQFPDLHSELNLSSLELGDSALYFCASSVDGRVNSPLHFGNGTRLTVT.

The genes are TRBV29-1 and TRBJ2-3; 11 bases are shared with TRBD2. Germline CDR1 and CDR2: SQVTM and ANQGSEA. The CDR3 loop spans 13 amino acids. The ends lost 7 bases at V and 4 bases at J; junction bases unmatched: 4. DNA of the CDR3: TGCAGCGGAAGTAGCGGGGGGGCAGATACGCAGTATTTT. Encoded protein: CSGSSGGADTQYF.

CDR3 DNA: TGTGCCAGTAGTATCGGGGACGGTACCTACGAGCAGTACTTC. It specifies CASSIGDGTYEQYF. J is TRBJ2-7 and V is TRBV19; D might be TRBD1 or TRBD2, each matching 5 bases. This CDR3 has 14 amino acids. Germline lookup yields CDR1 LNHDA and CDR2 SQIVND (reference sequence). V gave up 3 bases and J gave up 2 bases, with 11 bases separating them. Based on the CDR3 plus reference TRBV19 and TRBJ2-7, the full variable domain is DGGITQSPKYLFRKEGQNVTLSCEQNLNHDAMYWYRQDPGQGLRLIYYSQIVNDFQKGDIAEGYSVSREKKESFPLTVTSAQKNPTAFYLCASSIGDGTYEQYFGPGTRLTVT.